This T cell receptor beta chain was profiled in a study of T-cell memory formation after mild COVID-19. TCRdb itself ran the 5' RACE reads through MiXCR, one entry per CDR3 protein. The sample has under 200,000 distinct CDR3 sequences, 30% to 35% seen once. Remarks on this clonotype: Its antigen is as yet unknown.

CDR1 and CDR2 (germline): PRHDT, FYEKMQ (reference sequence). The CDR3 loop spans 11 amino acids. V was shortened by 0 bases and J by 6 bases, with 2 bases between the two germline ends. Study outcomes and limitations: Clones that contracted from day 15 to 85 were balanced CD4/CD8, while later expanders leaned CD4+.

The sequence came from an adult woman who had mild COVID-19 (a few samples of this study predate the infection). Cell type and time point are not known. V is TRBV13 and J is TRBJ1-1, with D hard to call. The sequenced sample was PBMCs or a T cell subset sorted from them (not recorded which). The CDR3 DNA sequence: TGTGCCAGCAGCTTAGGGCCTGAAGCTTTCTTT. Protein sequence: CASSLGPEAFF.